This entry lists 20 T cell receptor beta chains sequenced from one sample in a study of blood T cell repertoires in COVID-19. The repertoire was sequenced with immunoSEQ multiplex PCR; TCRdb's copy has only in-frame clones and lacks some. The repertoire holds fewer than 80,000 clones, with 89% as singletons. The sample taken for sequencing was peripheral blood. These TCRs come from a woman aged 50 to 60 with active COVID-19.

The J gene is TRBJ1-5, the V gene TRBV4-1; no definite D call. V was pared by 0 bases and J by 2 bases, with 11 bases between. CDR1 MGHRA and CDR2 YSYEKL come from the germline V gene. The CDR3 totals 16 residues. For the CDR3, the DNA is TGCGCCAGCAGCCAAGATGCGGGAGCCGGCAATCAGCCCCAGCATTTT. This codes for CASSQDAGAGNQPQHF.

In its sample, this clone was seen a few times. The gene calls are TRBV6-5 and TRBJ2-2, with TRBD1 as a possible D gene (6 bases). Germline V lookup: CDR1 MNHEY, CDR2 SVGAGI. Deletions cut 7 bases from V and 0 bases from J, with 12 bases between. The CDR3 has 15 amino acids. The CDR3 DNA follows: TGTGCCAGCAAGGCCGGGACATCGAACACCGGGGAGCTGTTTTTT. Its translation is CASKAGTSNTGELFF.

The chain carries TRBV13 and TRBJ1-1, with TRBD1 matching 7 bases. The CDR3 loop spans 22 amino acids. The V and J ends lost 2 bases and 4 bases, in that order; junction bases with no gene match: 28. CDR1 and CDR2 (germline): PRHDT, FYEKMQ (reference sequence). CDR3 sequence: CASSLSRRVSGTDPVGSTEAFF. CDR3 sequence (DNA): TGTGCCAGCAGCTTATCCCGCCGGGTATCCGGGACAGATCCCGTTGGGTCCACTGAAGCTTTCTTT.

This chain joins TRBV10-1 and TRBJ1-1, with 8 bases matching TRBD1. Germline-derived CDR1 and CDR2 are WNHNN and SYGVQD (reference sequence). This CDR3 is built from 16 residues. V lost 2 bases to trimming and J lost 4 bases; unmatched junction nucleotides: 9. The CDR3 nucleotides read TGCGCCAGCAGTGAGAGGGCAGGGGGCGCGGGCACTGAAGCTTTCTTT. Translation: CASSERAGGAGTEAFF.

The rearrangement links TRBV27 to TRBJ2-7; D might be TRBD2 (6 bases). This CDR3 comprises 15 residues. Germline V lookup: CDR1 MNHEY, CDR2 SMNVEV (reference sequence). V lost 5 bases to trimming and J lost 1 base, with 15 bases between them. CDR3 coding DNA: TGTGCCAGCAGTCCTAAACAGCGGGTTTCCTACGAGCAGTACTTC. Encoded protein: CASSPKQRVSYEQYF.

This chain joins TRBV30 and TRBJ1-2, with 9 bases that match TRBD1. The CDR3 is 18 residues long. V dropped 5 bases and J dropped 0; count of bases not matched to a gene: 16. CDR1 and CDR2 from the germline V gene are GTSNPN and SVGIG (reference sequence). CDR3 loop: CAWSGQGVTPFTNYGYTF. The CDR3 DNA sequence: TGTGCCTGGTCGGGACAGGGTGTTACGCCCTTTACTAACTATGGCTACACCTTC.

The rearrangement uses TRBV18 and TRBJ1-5; D remains ambiguous. The CDR3 has 15 amino acids. Trimming shortened V by 2 bases and J by 0 bases, and 8 bases separated the two germline ends. Germline assignment: CDR1 KGHSH and CDR2 LQKENI. This chain's CDR3 is CASSPSGISNQPQHF. The DNA of the CDR3 is TGTGCCAGCTCACCATCGGGGATTAGCAATCAGCCCCAGCATTTT.

This clone was counted a single time. The chain carries TRBV12-3 or TRBV12-4 and TRBJ2-3; maybe TRBD2 (6 bases). V was cut by 10 bases and J by 9 bases, with 17 bases left in between. CDR3 length: 12 amino acids. CDR3 DNA sequence: TGTGCCACTCGGGACTCCTCACAAACGCAGTATTTT. Amino acids: CATRDSSQTQYF.

This sequence joins TRBV5-1 and TRBJ2-7, with TRBD2 matching 9 bases. Unmatched junction bases numbered 5, after V lost 3 bases and J lost 1 base. CDR1 is SGHRS and CDR2 is YFSETQ in the germline V gene. The CDR3 sequence is 15 residues long. The CDR3 here is CASSWGTSRSYEQYF. In DNA, the CDR3 is TGCGCCAGCAGCTGGGGGACTAGCAGGTCCTACGAGCAGTACTTC.

The V call is TRBV9, the J call TRBJ2-3; 11 positions agree with TRBD2. CDR3 length: 16 residues. The J segment lost 2 bases and the V segment lost 1 base, leaving 3 bases of the junction unmatched. Germline V gene lookup returns CDR1 SGDLS and CDR2 YYNGEE. CDR3 sequence: CASSVLAGGTTDTQYF. The CDR3 DNA is TGTGCCAGCAGCGTATTAGCGGGAGGGACCACAGATACGCAGTATTTT.

The CDR3, as DNA: TGTGCCAGAACCCCGTGGCCCCCCGCCCGGACATTCCCGACGAGTTATTCACCCCTCCACTTT. As protein: CARTPWPPARTFPTSYSPLHF. This chain links TRBV7-5 with TRBJ1-6; TRBD1 is the table's D call and was not checked against the DNA. TRBV7-5 is noted as a pseudogene. There are 21 residues in the CDR3.

This chain links TRBV7-9 with TRBJ1-1; tentatively, D is TRBD1 (5 bases). V lost 5 bases and J 2 bases, leaving 9 bases between the germline ends. In germline, CDR1 is SEHNR, CDR2 FQNEAQ (reference sequence). The CDR3 runs to 13 residues. The CDR3 protein is CASSRGSNTEAFF. The CDR3 bases are TGTGCCAGCAGCCGGGGGTCCAACACTGAAGCTTTCTTT. Looking up the rest from reference TRBV7-9 and TRBJ1-1 gives the full variable domain: DTGVSQNPRHKITKRGQNVTFRCDPISEHNRLYWYRQTLGQGPEFLTYFQNEAQLEKSRLLSDRFSAERPKGSFSTLEIQRTEQGDSAMYLCASSRGSNTEAFFGQGTRLTVV.

The J gene is TRBJ2-7, the V gene TRBV2; 8 bases align to TRBD2. The CDR3 runs to 14 residues. Losses at the gene ends were 5 bases for V and 2 bases for J; bases not matched to a gene: 5. Per the germline V gene, CDR1 is SNHLY and CDR2 is FYNNEI. The CDR3 region is CASSWVAGPYEQYF. The DNA for the CDR3 is TGTGCCAGCAGTTGGGTAGCGGGGCCCTACGAGCAGTACTTC. The full variable domain, with the rest looked up from reference TRBV2 and TRBJ2-7, is EPEVTQTPSHQVTQMGQEVILRCVPISNHLYFYWYRQILGQKVEFLVSFYNNEISEKSEIFDDQFSVERPDGSNFTLKIRSTKLEDSAMYFCASSWVAGPYEQYFGPGTRLTVT.

The rearrangement links TRBV6-5 to TRBJ1-5; D gene uncertain. This CDR3 comprises 14 residues. Germline V gene sequence: CDR1 MNHEY, CDR2 SVGAGI. V was pared by 0 bases and J by 4 bases, with 7 bases between. The CDR3 DNA sequence: TGTGCCAGCAGTTACTCGGAGAAAAATCAGCCCCAGCATTTT. Translating gives CASSYSEKNQPQHF.

This sequence joins TRBV28 and TRBJ1-2; D not resolved. Germline loops: CDR1 MDHEN, CDR2 SYDVKM. V was cut by 2 bases and J by 1 base, with 11 bases left in between. This CDR3 comprises 15 residues. The CDR3 DNA sequence: TGTGCCAGCAGTTTACTGACAACCAATAACTATGGCTACACCTTC. It codes for CASSLLTTNNYGYTF.

This chain connects TRBV7-9 to TRBJ1-4; perhaps TRBD1 as D (6 bases). The V and J ends lost 5 bases and 6 bases respectively, with 16 bases between them. Germline V gives CDR1 SEHNR, CDR2 FQNEAQ (reference sequence). The length of the CDR3 is 15 residues. CDR3 region: CASSARQAEDEKLFF. The DNA of the CDR3 is TGTGCCAGCAGCGCACGACAGGCGGAGGATGAAAAACTGTTTTTT.

Here the CDR3 reads CASSTPWTSGYMDEQFF. CDR3 bases: TGTGCCAGCAGTACACCGTGGACTAGCGGGTACATGGATGAGCAGTTCTTC. The chain employs TRBV27 and TRBJ2-1; 11 bases line up with TRBD2. CDR1 MNHEY and CDR2 SMNVEV come from the germline V gene (reference sequence). The V segment lost 5 bases and the J segment 8 bases; nucleotides outside the gene matches: 14. This CDR3 is built from 17 residues.

The sample holds one count of this clone. The rearrangement links TRBV7-3 to TRBJ2-1; TRBD1 aligns across 11 bases. This CDR3 comprises 18 residues. CDR1 is SGHTA, CDR2 FQGTGA, per germline. The V and J ends lost 4 bases and 9 bases, in that order; junction bases with no gene match: 17. The CDR3 DNA reads TGTGCCAGCAGCTCATATCAGTCCGGGACAGGGGGTAAAGGTGAGCAGTTCTTC. Translation: CASSSYQSGTGGKGEQFF.

Regarding this clone: The sample contains more than one DNA sequence encoding this CDR3. V gene TRBV5-1 combines with J gene TRBJ1-1; D is uncertain. Germline V CDR1 and CDR2: SGHRS, YFSETQ. Trimming shortened V by 0 bases and J by 1 base, and 7 bases separated the two germline ends. The CDR3 has 14 amino acids. CDR3 loop: CASSLGQANTEAFF. As DNA, the CDR3 is TGCGCCAGCAGCTTGGGCCAGGCGAACACTGAAGCTTTCTTT.

The gene calls are TRBV3-1 (or the pseudogene TRBV3-2) and TRBJ2-5; D may be TRBD1 (7 bases). With 4 bases removed from V and 5 bases from J, the gap between germline ends came to 20 bases. There are 16 residues in the CDR3. Germline loops: CDR1 LGHDT, CDR2 YNNKEL (reference sequence). CDR3 nucleotides: TGTGCCAGCAGCCCGGGACTGGCAGGGGGATGGGAGACCCAGTACTTC. Translated: CASSPGLAGGWETQYF.